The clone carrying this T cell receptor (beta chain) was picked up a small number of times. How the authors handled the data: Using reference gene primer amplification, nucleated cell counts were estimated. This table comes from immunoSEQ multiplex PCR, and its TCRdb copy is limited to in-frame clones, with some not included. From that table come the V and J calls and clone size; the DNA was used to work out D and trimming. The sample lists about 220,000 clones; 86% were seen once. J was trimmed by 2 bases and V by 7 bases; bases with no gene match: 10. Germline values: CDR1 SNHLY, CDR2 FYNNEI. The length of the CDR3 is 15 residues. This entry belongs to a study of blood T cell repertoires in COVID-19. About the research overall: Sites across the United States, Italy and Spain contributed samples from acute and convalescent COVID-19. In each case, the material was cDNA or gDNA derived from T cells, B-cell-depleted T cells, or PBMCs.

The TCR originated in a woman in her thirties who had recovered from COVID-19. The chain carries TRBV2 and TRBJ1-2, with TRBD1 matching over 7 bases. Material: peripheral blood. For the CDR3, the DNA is TGTGCCAGCACTTCCCCACTGACAGGGAACTATGGCTACACCTTC. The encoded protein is CASTSPLTGNYGYTF.